This T cell receptor beta chain was identified during a study of shared clonotypes between healthy human individuals. Study results and limitations: Among non-shared clonotypes, generation probabilities were lower than among those shared by all four donors.

On this clone: Its cognate antigen is unknown.

The protocol was immunoSEQ multiplex PCR, while the TCRdb copy is restricted to in-frame clones and leaves out a portion. This sample carries approximately 640,000 clones, about 92% of them seen once, and the ten largest clones take 30% to 40%. With V trimmed by 1 base and J by 5 bases, 10 bases remained unmatched. The V gene's germline CDR1 is LGHNT and CDR2 FRNRAP. CDR3 size: 17 residues. The sequence came from a man younger than 35 in good health. Some clones in this sample may be carry-over from other donors' samples. The chain has TRBV12-5 and TRBJ2-3, with 9 bases lining up with TRBD2. Sequenced material: memory CD8+ T cells from PBMCs. Documented subset: CD45RO+ cells pooled with CCR7-negative TemRA cells. The DNA of the CDR3 is TGTGCTAGTGGTTTGGCTACGATAGCGGGAGTGGGAGATACGCAGTATTTT. Translation: CASGLATIAGVGDTQYF.